This T cell receptor beta chain was sequenced in a study of shared clonotypes between healthy human individuals (TCRdb year 2020). In terms of the full investigation: The cohort comprised two women and a few men aged 18 to 49 years. Per donor, leukapheresis produced somewhere between about 0.85 and 10 billion PBMCs. For each donor, three plates each were used for CD4 naive and CD4 memory, two plates were used for CD8 naive, and one plate was used for CD8 memory. To increase sequencing depth and limit assay-specific biases, TCR repertoire library preparation and sequencing were carried out by different laboratories using diverse techniques. The study deeply sequenced blood TCR repertoires of five healthy adults to estimate repertoire size and the extent of clonotype sharing between individuals.

Using the deep immunoSEQ assay, multiplex PCR amplified TCR CDR3 regions from genomic DNA. Genomic DNA extracted from each cell subset was distributed evenly over all wells of several immunoSEQ 96-well plates, and each plate served as one replicate. For sorted subsets, approximately 190 ng of genomic DNA, equivalent to 30,000 or so T cell genomes, went into each replicate PCR. Purified libraries were quantified with a Qubit 3.0 fluorometer, sized on a Bioanalyzer 2100, and re-quantified with the KAPA Library Quantification kit. A separate single-read 150-cycle Illumina NextSeq 550 flow cell was used to sequence each immunoSEQ 96-well plate. On the study's bioinformatics: Because only junctional sequences without quality scores were contained in the immunoSEQ output, filtering matching that applied to full-length reads could not be performed. To assign V/J genes and CDR3, sequences were annotated using PyIR, a Python wrapper for IgBLAST v1.9, with IMGT germline references. Reads were filtered out if the reads had weak V/J assignments (E-value above 1e-6), no CDR3, stop codons, out-of-frame junctions, or ambiguous translated residues. V3J clonotypes were defined as sequences sharing the same inferred V gene, J gene, and CDR3 amino acid sequence. Percentage overlap between repertoires was computed as shared unique clonotypes divided by the size of the smaller repertoire. Richness of each repertoire was evaluated using RTK rarefaction, the Chao1 estimator, and Recon v2.1 estimates of unobserved clonotypes. For all TCRbeta clonotypes obtained by the gDNA method from a few donors, generation probabilities were computed with OLGA. Here the immuneACCESS table is served through TCRdb, limited to in-frame sequences with V and J called. Missing clones are a known gap in these copies; in checked studies unresolved V genes cover under half, and the rest lacks a known reason. The V and J calls and clone size were taken over from that table, and D and trimming were inferred from the DNA. For this sample there are around 690,000 clones; around 91% appear just once. The ten biggest clones cover 30% to 35% of the sample.

Donors were healthy HIV-negative adults with no recently reported acute infections or vaccinations. Every donor was a Caucasian adult living in Nashville, Tennessee, USA. CD8 memory samples were composed of magnetically selected CD45RO+ cells combined with CCR7-negative CD45RA+ effector memory (TemRA) cells. Blood was collected by leukapheresis, and PBMCs were isolated by Ficoll-Histopaque density gradient centrifugation and then cryopreserved in liquid nitrogen vapor phase. Purity and quantity of every magnetically sorted T cell population were checked by analytical flow cytometry. Genomic DNA was isolated from each sorted fraction and quantified by UV absorbance on a Nanodrop 2000c. Broad study findings and their caveats: Naive subsets generally had larger estimated clonotype richness than memory subsets did. Approximately 4.8% of naive CD4, around 4% of naive CD8, 2.3% of memory CD4, and 0.35% to 0.4% of memory CD8 clonotypes were shared across a few donors. Based on pairwise subsampling, the degree of clonotype sharing among donors was expected to be affected by sequencing depth. Higher generation probabilities were observed for clonotypes shared by all four sorted-subset donors than for non-shared clonotypes. Sampling was restricted to blood, and TCR repertoires in tissues likely differ from the TCR repertoires found in blood. Incomplete sequencing was indicated by rarefaction of sorted-subset datasets, despite the large sequencing depth. Because the study included a small number of donors, the genetic and exposure-history diversity represented was limited.

At the junction V is shortened by 6 bases and J by 7 bases; bases outside the gene matches: 9. From its cysteine to its phenylalanine, the CDR3 spans 15 amino acids. Just CDR3 DNA is preserved here, 45 bases in frame from base 1. As encoded in the germline V gene, CDR1 is SNHLY while CDR2 is FYNNEI. A note on this clone: Its antigen remains unidentified. No base-level quality is on record; no much larger clone is a single base apart.

The rearranged segments are TRBV2 and TRBJ1-4; 9 central nucleotides agree with TRBD1. The sequenced sample consisted of memory CD8+ T cells from PBMCs. The cell subset or site tag for this specimen amounts to: CD45RO+ cells pooled with CCR7-negative TemRA cells. The source is a man aged 18 to 29 in good health. Some clones in this sample may be carry-over from other donors' samples. This receptor carries the CDR3 CASRSTGGRSEKLFF. The DNA sequence is given as TGTGCCAGCAGATCAACAGGGGGCCGAAGTGAAAAACTGTTTTTT.